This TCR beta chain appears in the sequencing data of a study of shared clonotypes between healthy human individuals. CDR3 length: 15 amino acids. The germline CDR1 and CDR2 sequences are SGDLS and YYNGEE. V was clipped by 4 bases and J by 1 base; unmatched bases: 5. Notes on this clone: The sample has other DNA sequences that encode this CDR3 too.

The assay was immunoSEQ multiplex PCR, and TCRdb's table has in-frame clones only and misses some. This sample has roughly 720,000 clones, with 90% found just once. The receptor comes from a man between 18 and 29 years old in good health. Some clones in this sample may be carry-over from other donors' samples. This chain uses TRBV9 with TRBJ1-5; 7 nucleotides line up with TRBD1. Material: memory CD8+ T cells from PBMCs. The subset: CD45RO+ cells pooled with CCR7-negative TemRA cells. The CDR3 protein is CASSPSGQSNQPQHF. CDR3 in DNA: TGTGCCAGCAGCCCCTCGGGACAGAGCAATCAGCCCCAGCATTTT.